Listed below are T cell receptor beta chains from one sample, sequenced in a study of T cells in Graves' hyperthyroidism and ophthalmopathy. Each CDR3 protein is one row after TCRdb ran MiXCR on the multiplex PCR reads. Seen here are 400,000 to 600,000 distinct CDR3 sequences, about 15% observed once, and the top ten hold 29%. Sequenced sample: blood. The receptors derive from a woman in her thirties with Graves' ophthalmopathy. Each CDR3 is given with its conserved first and last residue. The D gene is left open where the match is weak. Not all rows give a size; the values are once, few, many and, for expanded clones, a class.

v_gene,abundance,d_gene,j_gene,CDR3aa,CDR3nt
TRBV11-2,many,-,TRBJ2-7,CASSFFGGNEQYF,TGTGCCAGCAGCTTTTTCGGCGGGAACGAGCAGTACTTC
TRBV20-1,many,TRBD2,TRBJ2-1,CSAGTPLADNEQFF,TGCAGTGCTGGCACACCCCTAGCGGACAATGAGCAGTTCTTC
TRBV27,many,-,TRBJ1-1,CASSWSLETEAFF,TGTGCCAGCAGTTGGTCTTTGGAGACTGAAGCTTTCTTT
TRBV29-1,many,TRBD1,TRBJ2-3,CSAERVVGGAVTDTQYF,TGCAGCGCTGAAAGGGTCGTAGGGGGCGCGGTGACAGATACGCAGTATTTT
TRBV20-1,many,TRBD1,TRBJ2-5,CSARRDRGEETQYF,TGCAGTGCTAGACGGGACAGGGGGGAAGAGACCCAGTACTTC
TRBV25-1,-,-,TRBJ1-4,CASSEYIGSEKLFF,TGTGCCAGCAGTGAATATATTGGGAGTGAAAAACTGTTTTTT
TRBV20-1,-,TRBD2,TRBJ2-1,CSARERTSGAYNEQFF,TGCAGTGCTAGAGAACGGACTAGCGGGGCCTACAATGAGCAGTTCTTC
TRBV19,many,TRBD1,TRBJ2-1,CASSQTGSPNEQFF,TGTGCCAGTAGTCAGACAGGGAGCCCGAATGAGCAGTTCTTC
TRBV6-2/TRBV6-3,many,-,TRBJ2-5,CASRFGNQETQYF,TGTGCCAGCAGATTTGGGAACCAAGAGACCCAGTACTTC
TRBV20-1,few,-,TRBJ2-1,CSAVTGRRDEQFF,TGCAGTGCTGTCACTGGGCGAAGGGATGAGCAGTTCTTC
TRBV4-1,few,-,TRBJ2-1,CASSQDGPWYEQFF,TGCGCCAGCAGCCAAGACGGTCCATGGTATGAGCAGTTCTTC
TRBV14,-,-,TRBJ1-1,CASSQGVRGTTEAFF,TGTGCCAGCAGCCAAGGAGTTAGGGGGACCACTGAAGCTTTCTTT
TRBV9,-,-,TRBJ2-1,CASSTPRALYNEQFF,TGTGCCAGCAGCACCCCGAGGGCTTTATACAATGAGCAGTTCTTC
TRBV5-1,few,TRBD1,TRBJ1-6,CASSLSGQGRSYNSPLHF,TGCGCCAGCAGCTTGTCCGGACAGGGACGATCCTATAATTCACCCCTCCACTTT
TRBV29-1,many,-,TRBJ2-7,CSVAHRVLESLGEQYF,TGCAGCGTAGCCCACAGGGTATTAGAGAGTCTCGGCGAGCAGTACTTC
TRBV3-1,-,-,TRBJ2-2,CASSQHTGELFF,TGTGCCAGCAGCCAGCACACCGGGGAGCTGTTTTTT
TRBV9,-,-,TRBJ2-1,CASSGHREYNEQFF,TGTGCCAGCAGCGGCCACAGGGAATACAATGAGCAGTTCTTC
TRBV2,many,-,TRBJ1-1,CASAPGARSTEAFF,TGTGCCAGCGCGCCAGGGGCGAGGAGCACTGAAGCTTTCTTT
TRBV10-3,few,-,TRBJ2-7,CATRTEGQSYEQYF,TGTGCCACCCGCACGGAGGGGCAGTCCTACGAGCAGTACTTC
TRBV7-2,many,-,TRBJ1-1,CASSLSSSRNTEAFF,TGTGCCAGCAGCTTAAGCTCGTCCAGAAACACTGAAGCTTTCTTT
TRBV3-1,many,-,TRBJ2-1,CASSQERTALGEQFF,TGTGCCAGCAGCCAAGAAAGGACTGCCCTTGGAGAGCAGTTCTTC
TRBV5-1,-,TRBD2,TRBJ2-1,CASSPGLAGGPISYNEQFF,TGCGCCAGCAGCCCCGGACTAGCGGGAGGGCCCATCTCCTACAATGAGCAGTTCTTC
TRBV20-1,many,-,TRBJ2-1,CSHDLYNEQFF,TGCAGCCACGATCTCTACAATGAGCAGTTCTTC
TRBV18,-,TRBD2,TRBJ2-3,CASSSAGLAGGNTQYF,TGTGCCAGCTCATCCGCGGGACTAGCGGGGGGAAATACGCAGTATTTT
TRBV11-2,many,-,TRBJ1-5,CASSLEGGQPQHF,TGTGCCAGCAGCTTAGAAGGTGGCCAGCCCCAGCATTTT
TRBV20-1,many,-,TRBJ2-7,CSASLGDYEQYF,TGCAGTGCTAGTCTGGGTGACTACGAGCAGTACTTC
TRBV11-2,-,TRBD2,TRBJ2-6,CASSARGWREISGANVLTF,TGTGCCAGCTCGGCCCGTGGTTGGCGGGAGATCTCTGGGGCCAACGTCCTGACTTTC
TRBV5-6,few,-,TRBJ2-2,CASSSLYTNTGELFF,TGTGCCAGCAGCTCCTTATACACCAACACCGGGGAGCTGTTTTTT
TRBV27,few,-,TRBJ1-5,CASSRSGFKQPQHF,TGTGCCAGCAGTCGTTCAGGGTTTAAGCAGCCCCAGCATTTT
TRBV5-5,-,TRBD1,TRBJ2-5,CASSFTTGGYETQYF,TGTGCCAGCAGCTTTACAACAGGGGGCTATGAGACCCAGTACTTC
TRBV20-1,few,TRBD2,TRBJ2-7,CSARGYGLADPLGEQYF,TGCAGTGCTAGGGGATACGGACTAGCGGACCCTCTTGGCGAGCAGTACTTC
TRBV18,-,TRBD1,TRBJ2-3,CASSPGGQDTDTQYF,TGTGCCAGCTCACCGGGGGGACAGGACACAGATACGCAGTATTTT
TRBV13,few,TRBD1,TRBJ1-3,CASSPQTGTGNTIYF,TGTGCCAGCAGCCCTCAGACAGGGACCGGAAACACCATATATTTT
TRBV7-3,few,-,TRBJ2-3,CASSWWATDTQYF,TGTGCCAGCAGCTGGTGGGCCACAGATACGCAGTATTTT
TRBV27,-,-,TRBJ1-3,CASSSLDRDTIYF,TGTGCCAGCAGTTCCCTCGACCGGGACACCATATATTTT
TRBV6-1,many,-,TRBJ2-6,CASREGPGANVLTF,TGTGCCAGCAGAGAGGGACCTGGGGCCAACGTCCTGACTTTC
TRBV6-2/TRBV6-3,-,TRBD2,TRBJ2-2,CASSLPSGRAHTGELFF,TGTGCCAGCAGTCTCCCTAGCGGGAGGGCGCACACCGGGGAGCTGTTTTTT
TRBV29-1,few,TRBD2,TRBJ2-7,CSVDLAGGLDEQYF,TGCAGCGTTGATTTAGCGGGAGGGCTTGACGAGCAGTACTTC
TRBV4-3,many,TRBD1,TRBJ2-7,CASSQWTGGDEQYF,TGCGCCAGCAGCCAATGGACAGGGGGGGACGAGCAGTACTTC
TRBV10-3,many,-,TRBJ2-7,CAISEGTHEQYF,TGTGCCATCAGCGAGGGGACCCACGAGCAGTACTTC
TRBV4-3,few,-,TRBJ1-1,CASSQVAGGTEAFF,TGCGCCAGCAGCCAAGTCGCGGGGGGCACTGAAGCTTTCTTT
TRBV11-2,-,-,TRBJ1-6,CASSPADLANSPLHF,TGTGCCAGCAGCCCAGCGGACTTGGCTAATTCACCCCTCCACTTT
TRBV28,few,-,TRBJ2-7,CASSLLPTSFESPYEQYF,TGTGCCAGCAGTTTATTACCTACTAGTTTTGAGTCCCCCTACGAGCAGTACTTC
TRBV20-1,-,-,TRBJ2-5,CSARLRAETQYF,TGCAGTGCTAGATTGCGAGCGGAGACCCAGTACTTC
TRBV30,many,-,TRBJ2-1,CAWSHQNEQFF,TGTGCCTGGAGTCACCAGAATGAGCAGTTCTTC
TRBV28,many,TRBD1,TRBJ1-1,CASSSAGGENTEAFF,TGTGCCAGCAGCTCTGCAGGGGGGGAGAACACTGAAGCTTTCTTT
TRBV18,-,-,TRBJ1-3,CASFGAVSGNTIYF,TGTGCCAGCTTCGGGGCAGTCTCTGGAAACACCATATATTTT
TRBV6-1,many,TRBD2,TRBJ2-7,CASSANSAGVLTEQYF,TGTGCCAGCAGTGCCAACTCGGCGGGAGTTCTAACCGAGCAGTACTTC
TRBV20-1,many,TRBD2,TRBJ2-1,CSASPHLAGVNEQFF,TGCAGTGCTAGCCCACACTTAGCGGGGGTCAATGAGCAGTTCTTC
TRBV13,many,TRBD1,TRBJ2-7,CASSSADRVGEQYF,TGTGCCAGCAGCTCCGCGGACAGGGTTGGCGAGCAGTACTTC
TRBV7-2,many,-,TRBJ2-7,CASSFGGGHSYEQYF,TGTGCCAGCAGCTTCGGTGGGGGGCACTCCTACGAGCAGTACTTC
TRBV28,many,-,TRBJ2-7,CASSLGAEAYEQYF,TGTGCCAGCAGTTTAGGGGCAGAAGCCTACGAGCAGTACTTC
TRBV5-6,-,-,TRBJ1-6,CASSSWTASSYNSPLHF,TGTGCCAGCAGCTCGTGGACGGCGAGCTCCTATAATTCACCCCTCCACTTT
TRBV29-1,-,-,TRBJ2-7,CSVVYGGTYEQYF,TGCAGCGTTGTTTATGGGGGAACCTACGAGCAGTACTTC
TRBV10-3,few,-,TRBJ1-2,CAISESRVRNYGYTF,TGTGCCATCAGTGAGTCTAGGGTGAGGAACTATGGCTACACCTTC
TRBV29-1,many,TRBD1,TRBJ1-1,CSVDRGNTEAFF,TGCAGTGTTGACAGGGGGAACACTGAAGCTTTCTTT
TRBV20-1,many,-,TRBJ2-7,CSASGQGAEQYF,TGCAGTGCTAGCGGGCAGGGAGCCGAGCAGTACTTC